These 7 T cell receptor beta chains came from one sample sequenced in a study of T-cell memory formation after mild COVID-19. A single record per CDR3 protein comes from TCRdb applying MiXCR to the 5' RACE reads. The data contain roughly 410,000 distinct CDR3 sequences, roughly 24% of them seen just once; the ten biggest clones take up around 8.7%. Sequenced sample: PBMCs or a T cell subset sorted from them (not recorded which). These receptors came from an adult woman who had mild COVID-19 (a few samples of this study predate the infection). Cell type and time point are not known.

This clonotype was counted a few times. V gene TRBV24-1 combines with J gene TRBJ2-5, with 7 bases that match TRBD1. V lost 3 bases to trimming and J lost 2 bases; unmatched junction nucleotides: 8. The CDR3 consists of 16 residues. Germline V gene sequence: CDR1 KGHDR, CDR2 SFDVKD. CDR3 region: CATSDPGQDKQETQYF. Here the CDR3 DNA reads TGTGCCACCAGTGATCCCGGACAGGATAAACAAGAGACCCAGTACTTC.

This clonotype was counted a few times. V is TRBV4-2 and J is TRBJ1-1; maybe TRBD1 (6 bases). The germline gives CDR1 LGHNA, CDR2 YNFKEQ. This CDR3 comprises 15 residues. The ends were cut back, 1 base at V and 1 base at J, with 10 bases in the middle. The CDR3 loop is CASSQAGGQNTEAFF. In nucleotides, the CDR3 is TGTGCCAGCAGCCAAGCCGGGGGACAGAACACTGAAGCTTTCTTT.

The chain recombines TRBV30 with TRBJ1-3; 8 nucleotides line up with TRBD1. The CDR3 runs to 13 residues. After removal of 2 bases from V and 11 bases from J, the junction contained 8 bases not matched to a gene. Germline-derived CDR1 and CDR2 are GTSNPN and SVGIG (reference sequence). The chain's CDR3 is CAWSLGQGRSIYF. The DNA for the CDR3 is TGTGCCTGGAGTCTAGGACAGGGAAGGTCCATATATTTT.

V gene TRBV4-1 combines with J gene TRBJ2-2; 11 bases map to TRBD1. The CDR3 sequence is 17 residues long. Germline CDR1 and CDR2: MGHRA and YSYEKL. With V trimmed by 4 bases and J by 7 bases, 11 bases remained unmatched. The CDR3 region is CASSPPDRDRGFGELFF. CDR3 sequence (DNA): TGCGCCAGCAGCCCCCCGGACCGGGACAGGGGGTTCGGGGAGCTGTTTTTT.

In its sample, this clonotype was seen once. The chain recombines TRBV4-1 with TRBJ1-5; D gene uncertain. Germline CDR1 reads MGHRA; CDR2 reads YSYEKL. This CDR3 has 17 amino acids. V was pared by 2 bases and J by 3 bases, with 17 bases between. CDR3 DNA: TGCGCCAGCAGCCAATCCCCGGACCCCCAGGCCAATCAGCCCCAGCATTTT. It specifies CASSQSPDPQANQPQHF.

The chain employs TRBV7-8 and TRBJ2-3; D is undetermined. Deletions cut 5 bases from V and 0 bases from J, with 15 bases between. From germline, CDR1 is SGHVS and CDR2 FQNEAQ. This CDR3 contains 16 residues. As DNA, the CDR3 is TGTGCCAGCAGCCCTACAGCCCTGGGTAGCACAGATACGCAGTATTTT. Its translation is CASSPTALGSTDTQYF. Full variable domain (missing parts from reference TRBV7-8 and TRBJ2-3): GAGVSQSPRYKVAKRGQDVALRCDPISGHVSLFWYQQALGQGPEFLTYFQNEAQLDKSGLPSDRFFAERPEGSVSTLKIQRTQQEDSAVYLCASSPTALGSTDTQYFGPGTRLTVL.

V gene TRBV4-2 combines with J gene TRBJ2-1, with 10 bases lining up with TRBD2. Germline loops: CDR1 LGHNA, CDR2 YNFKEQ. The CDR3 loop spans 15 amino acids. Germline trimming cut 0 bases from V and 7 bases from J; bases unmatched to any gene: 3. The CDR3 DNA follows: TGTGCCAGCAGCCAAGACCCTAGCGGGAGTAATGAGCAGTTCTTC. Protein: CASSQDPSGSNEQFF.